These T cell receptor beta chains were read from a single sample in a study of CD8 T cells in ankylosing spondylitis. A single record per CDR3 protein comes from TCRdb applying MiXCR to the 5' RACE reads. The sample lists 350,000 to 450,000 distinct CDR3 sequences; 25% to 30% were seen once. Source material: blood, either unsorted or a sorted T cell fraction (not recorded which). All receptors come from a male donor with ankylosing spondylitis. Both conserved end residues are part of each CDR3. A D gene is named only where the DNA matches it firmly. The size field is filled for only some rows; it gives once, few, many or a size class.

d_call | j_call | clone_size | v_call | cdr3_nt | cdr3_aa
TRBD1 | TRBJ2-7 | NA | TRBV7-2 | TGTGCCAGCAGCCGGGACAGGGGATCCGAGCAGTACTTC | CASSRDRGSEQYF
NA | TRBJ1-1 | NA | TRBV5-1 | TGCGCCAGCAGCCCTGACTACACTGAAGCTTTCTTT | CASSPDYTEAFF
NA | TRBJ1-1 | few | TRBV5-1 | TGCGCCAGCAGTCGGAATCTAGAGCTTAACACTGAAGCTTTCTTT | CASSRNLELNTEAFF
TRBD1 | TRBJ2-2 | NA | TRBV7-9 | TGTGCCAGCACCCCCGGACAGGGAGGCACCGGGGAGCTGTTTTTT | CASTPGQGGTGELFF
NA | TRBJ2-7 | NA | TRBV7-2 | TGTGCCAGCAGCTTATTCTCCGGGACCCCGTACGAGCAGTACTTC | CASSLFSGTPYEQYF
TRBD2 | TRBJ2-2 | NA | TRBV5-5 | TGTGCCAGCAGTTTTCTAGCGGGAGGCCTGAACACCGGGGAGCTGTTTTTT | CASSFLAGGLNTGELFF
TRBD1 | TRBJ1-3 | few | TRBV11-2 | TGTGCCAGCAGTGACAGGGCCTCTGGAAACACCATATATTTT | CASSDRASGNTIYF
TRBD1 | TRBJ2-5 | NA | TRBV20-1 | TGCAGTGCAACCGACAGGGTAGTAAGAGAGACCCAGTACTTC | CSATDRVVRETQYF
NA | TRBJ1-1 | few | TRBV4-1 | TGCGCCAGCAGCCAACTCGACCTGGTGATTGCCACTGAAGCTTTCTTT | CASSQLDLVIATEAFF
NA | TRBJ2-2 | few | TRBV7-9 | TGTGCCAGCAGCGCGTTCGTTAACACCGGGGAGCTGTTTTTT | CASSAFVNTGELFF
TRBD1 | TRBJ1-1 | NA | TRBV5-6 | TGTGCCAGCAGCCCGGACAGGGTCACTGAAGCTTTCTTT | CASSPDRVTEAFF
NA | TRBJ2-1 | few | TRBV27 | TGTGCCAGCCTCACGGGACTCGGTGAGCAGTTCTTC | CASLTGLGEQFF
NA | TRBJ1-5 | few | TRBV5-6 | TGTGCCAGCAGCCTCCGGGGGGGTGACGCCTATCAGCCCCAGCATTTT | CASSLRGGDAYQPQHF
NA | TRBJ2-1 | few | TRBV20-1 | TGCAGTGCAATTGGGGGTAGAAATGAGCAGTTCTTC | CSAIGGRNEQFF
TRBD1 | TRBJ1-2 | NA | TRBV5-1 | TGCGCCAGCAGCACACAGGGGAATGGCTACACCTTC | CASSTQGNGYTF
NA | TRBJ2-1 | few | TRBV5-1 | TGCGCCAGCAGCTTTCTGGCGGCGAGCTCCTACAATGAGCAGTTCTTC | CASSFLAASSYNEQFF
NA | TRBJ1-5 | NA | TRBV5-1 | TGCGCCAGCAGCTTGGGAGTGGATAGCAATCAGCCCCAGCATTTT | CASSLGVDSNQPQHF
TRBD2 | TRBJ2-5 | few | TRBV2 | TGTGCCGGCGGACTAGCGGGACAAGAGACCCAGTACTTC | CAGGLAGQETQYF
NA | TRBJ2-7 | few | TRBV12-3/TRBV12-4 | TGTGCCAGCGTTAAAGAGGGGGGCTCCTACGAGCAGTACTTC | CASVKEGGSYEQYF
NA | TRBJ2-1 | NA | TRBV10-3 | TGTGCCATCAGTGAGGTACATGGGCCAGGGGAAGAGCAGTTCTTC | CAISEVHGPGEEQFF
TRBD2 | TRBJ2-1 | NA | TRBV29-1 | TGCAGCGTTGGGCACGGGACTAGCGGGTACAATGAGCAGTTCTTC | CSVGHGTSGYNEQFF
NA | TRBJ2-2 | few | TRBV18 | TGTGCCAGCTCACCAGGGCTAACAAACACCGGGGAGCTGTTTTTT | CASSPGLTNTGELFF
NA | TRBJ2-1 | NA | TRBV24-1 | TGTGCCACCAGTGATTTCGGCAGGGTGGGGTACAATGAGCAGTTCTTC | CATSDFGRVGYNEQFF
TRBD1 | TRBJ2-1 | NA | TRBV3-1 | TGTGCCAGCAGCCTTCAACCCCGGGGACAGGGGACCTCCTACAATGAGCAGTTCTTC | CASSLQPRGQGTSYNEQFF
TRBD1 | TRBJ1-6 | NA | TRBV5-1 | TGCGCCAGCAGCTTGACGGGACAGGAAAATTCACCCCTCCACTTT | CASSLTGQENSPLHF
NA | TRBJ2-4 | NA | TRBV11-2 | TGTGCCAGCAGCTTAGAACAGAAAAACATTCAGTACTTC | CASSLEQKNIQYF
NA | TRBJ1-6 | NA | TRBV7-2 | TGTGCCAGCAGCCCCGTCGAGGGGAGCTCCTATAATTCACCCCTCCACTTT | CASSPVEGSSYNSPLHF
NA | TRBJ1-4 | NA | TRBV29-1 | TGCAGCGCTGGACAAGTTAATGAAAAACTGTTTTTT | CSAGQVNEKLFF
NA | TRBJ1-3 | NA | TRBV12-3/TRBV12-4 | TGTGCCAGCAGTTTGCGGGGGGGCTCTGGAAACACCATATATTTT | CASSLRGGSGNTIYF
NA | TRBJ2-2 | few | TRBV5-5 | TGTGCCAGCAGGCGGCCCGCGGCCGGGGAGCTGTTTTTT | CASRRPAAGELFF
TRBD1 | TRBJ1-5 | few | TRBV20-1 | TGCAGTGCCGGCTGGCCGGGACAGATGAATCAGCCCCAGCATTTT | CSAGWPGQMNQPQHF
NA | TRBJ1-5 | NA | TRBV20-1 | TGCAGTGCTAAGACCGGGAGCAATCAGCCCCAGCATTTT | CSAKTGSNQPQHF
NA | TRBJ2-7 | NA | TRBV3-1 | TGTGCCAGCAGCTCTGGGTGGGGGCTCTACGAGCAGTACTTC | CASSSGWGLYEQYF
TRBD1 | TRBJ2-5 | few | TRBV10-2 | TGCGCCAGCACCATGAGGGACAGTGAAGAGACCCAGTACTTC | CASTMRDSEETQYF
NA | TRBJ2-1 | NA | TRBV20-1 | TGCAGTGCTGGCCTCCGGGGGCCGGGAGACAATGAGCAGTTCTTC | CSAGLRGPGDNEQFF
NA | TRBJ2-2 | few | TRBV9 | TGTGCCAGCAGCGTGGACCTAGGTGGGGGGACCGGGGAGCTGTTTTTT | CASSVDLGGGTGELFF
NA | TRBJ2-3 | NA | TRBV30 | TGTGCCTGGAGTGGGGGCCGAGATACGCAGTATTTT | CAWSGGRDTQYF
TRBD1 | TRBJ1-5 | few | TRBV4-1 | TGCGCCAGCAGCCAAGATTCGACAGGGATGAGCAATCAGCCCCAGCATTTT | CASSQDSTGMSNQPQHF
TRBD1 | TRBJ2-2 | NA | TRBV12-3/TRBV12-4 | TGTGCCAGCCGAACGAGGGGGCAGGGGACCGGGGAGCTGTTTTTT | CASRTRGQGTGELFF
NA | TRBJ2-2 | NA | TRBV2 | TGTGCCAGCAAAAGAGAGAACACCGGGGAGCTGTTTTTT | CASKRENTGELFF
TRBD2 | TRBJ2-2 | NA | TRBV9 | TGTGCCAGCAGCTTTGGGACTAGCGGGAGGGCAGGGGCCGGGGAGCTGTTTTTT | CASSFGTSGRAGAGELFF
TRBD2 | TRBJ2-5 | NA | TRBV25-1 | TGTGCCAGCAGTGAGGGGGGAGGGCTCGAGACCCAGTACTTC | CASSEGGGLETQYF
TRBD1 | TRBJ2-3 | NA | TRBV3-1 | TGTGCCAGCAGTCCTTCAGGGGGACGGGATACGCAGTATTTT | CASSPSGGRDTQYF
TRBD2 | TRBJ2-3 | NA | TRBV7-2 | TGTGCCAGCAGTCCGGGGGGTCGAAGGACAGATACGCAGTATTTT | CASSPGGRRTDTQYF
NA | TRBJ1-3 | NA | TRBV12-3/TRBV12-4 | TGTGCCAGCAGTTCCCCAGGAGGAAACACCATATATTTT | CASSSPGGNTIYF
NA | TRBJ2-7 | few | TRBV15 | TGTGCCACCAGCAGAGAGCGCGTGGCAGGACAAACCTACGAGCAGTACTTC | CATSRERVAGQTYEQYF
TRBD2 | TRBJ2-7 | NA | TRBV7-2 | TGTGCCAGCAGCTATAATATACTAGCGTCCTACGAGCAGTACTTC | CASSYNILASYEQYF
NA | TRBJ2-3 | NA | TRBV20-1 | TGCAGTGCCCCGCTTGTCGGCTCGGCAGATACGCAGTATTTT | CSAPLVGSADTQYF
NA | TRBJ2-7 | NA | TRBV5-1 | TGCGCCAGCAGCTTGGCAGCGAGTCCCTACGAGCAGTACTTC | CASSLAASPYEQYF
NA | TRBJ1-4 | NA | TRBV12-3/TRBV12-4 | TGTGCCAGCAGCAGTCGGTCATATAATGAAAAACTGTTTTTT | CASSSRSYNEKLFF
NA | TRBJ1-3 | NA | TRBV11-2 | TGTGCCAGCAGCTTAGTAGGCCAGATAAACACCATATATTTT | CASSLVGQINTIYF
NA | TRBJ2-1 | NA | TRBV12-3/TRBV12-4 | TGTGCCAGCAGTTCGGACCTAAGGCGGCACAATGAGCAGTTCTTC | CASSSDLRRHNEQFF
NA | TRBJ1-2 | NA | TRBV20-1 | TGCAGTGCTCCCGTTAAGGTCAACTATGGCTACACCTTC | CSAPVKVNYGYTF
TRBD2 | TRBJ2-7 | few | TRBV20-1 | TGCAGTGCTAGAGATATAGCGGGACTAGCGGGAGGGAACTACGAGCAGTACTTC | CSARDIAGLAGGNYEQYF
NA | TRBJ2-1 | NA | TRBV11-2 | TGTGCCAGCAGCTCGCAAGGGGGAGGGAATGAGCAGTTCTTC | CASSSQGGGNEQFF
NA | TRBJ2-1 | NA | TRBV7-2 | TGTGCCAGCAGCTTAAGTTATAGTGAGCAGTTCTTC | CASSLSYSEQFF
NA | TRBJ1-3 | few | TRBV6-5 | TGTGCCAGCACTACCGAGCTTAACAGGGACCTCTCTGGAAACACCATATATTTT | CASTTELNRDLSGNTIYF
NA | TRBJ2-1 | many | TRBV24-1 | TGTGCCACCAGTGATCCGCAGGGTAGGAATGAGCAGTTCTTC | CATSDPQGRNEQFF
NA | TRBJ2-5 | few | TRBV20-1 | TGCAGTGCTCCGGACCGCTCGGAGACCCAGTACTTC | CSAPDRSETQYF